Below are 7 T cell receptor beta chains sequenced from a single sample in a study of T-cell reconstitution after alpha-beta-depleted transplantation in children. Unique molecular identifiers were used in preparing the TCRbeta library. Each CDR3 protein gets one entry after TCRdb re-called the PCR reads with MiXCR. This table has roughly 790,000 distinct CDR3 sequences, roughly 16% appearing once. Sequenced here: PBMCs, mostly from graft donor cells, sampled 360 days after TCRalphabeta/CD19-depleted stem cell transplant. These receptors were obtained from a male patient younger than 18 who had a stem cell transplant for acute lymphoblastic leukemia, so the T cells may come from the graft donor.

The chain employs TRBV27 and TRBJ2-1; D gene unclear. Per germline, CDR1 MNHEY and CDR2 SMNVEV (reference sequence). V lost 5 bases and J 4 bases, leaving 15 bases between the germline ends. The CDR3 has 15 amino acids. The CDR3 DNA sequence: TGTGCCAGCAGTAAGGACGGGCACGGATACAATGAGCAGTTCTTC. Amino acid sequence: CASSKDGHGYNEQFF.

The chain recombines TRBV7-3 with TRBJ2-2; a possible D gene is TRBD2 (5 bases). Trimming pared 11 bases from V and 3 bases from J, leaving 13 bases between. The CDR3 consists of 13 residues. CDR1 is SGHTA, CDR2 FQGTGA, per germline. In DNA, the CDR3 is TGTGCCGTACAGACTATGGACACCGGGGAGCTGTTTTTT. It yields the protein CAVQTMDTGELFF.

CDR3 loop: CASSPVAGVSGELFF. The CDR3 region has the DNA TGTGCCAGCAGCCCGGTAGCGGGAGTTTCCGGGGAGCTGTTTTTT. The rearrangement links TRBV7-9 to TRBJ2-2; 9 nucleotides match TRBD2. The CDR3 contains 15 residues. Germline values: CDR1 SEHNR, CDR2 FQNEAQ (reference sequence). With V trimmed by 5 bases and J by 6 bases, 7 bases remained unmatched. Based on the CDR3 plus reference TRBV7-9 and TRBJ2-2, the full variable domain is DTGVSQNPRHKITKRGQNVTFRCDPISEHNRLYWYRQTLGQGPEFLTYFQNEAQLEKSRLLSDRFSAERPKGSFSTLEIQRTEQGDSAMYLCASSPVAGVSGELFFGEGSRLTVL.

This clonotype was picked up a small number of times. The CDR3 coding sequence is TGCGCCAGCAGCCGTTCGGGGCCCAGCTCAGGTGAGCAGTTCTTC. Translating gives CASSRSGPSSGEQFF. The V and J genes are TRBV5-1 and TRBJ2-1; D is perhaps TRBD1 or TRBD2 (5 bases each). V lost 4 bases and J lost 9, with 20 bases in between. This CDR3 is 15 amino acids long. Germline CDR1 SGHRS, CDR2 YFSETQ.

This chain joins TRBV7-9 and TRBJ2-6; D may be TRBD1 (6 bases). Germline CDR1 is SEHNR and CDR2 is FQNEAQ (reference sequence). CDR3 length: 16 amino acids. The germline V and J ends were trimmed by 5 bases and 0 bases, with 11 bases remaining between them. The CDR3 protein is CASSTGQPSGANVLTF. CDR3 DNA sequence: TGTGCCAGCAGCACGGGACAACCCTCTGGGGCCAACGTCCTGACTTTC.

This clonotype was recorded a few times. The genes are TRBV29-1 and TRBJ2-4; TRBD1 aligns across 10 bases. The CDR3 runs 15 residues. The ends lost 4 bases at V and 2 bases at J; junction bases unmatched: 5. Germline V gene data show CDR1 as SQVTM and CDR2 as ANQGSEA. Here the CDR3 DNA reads TGCAGCGTTGCCGGACAGGGGGATTCCAAAAACATTCAGTACTTC. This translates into CSVAGQGDSKNIQYF.

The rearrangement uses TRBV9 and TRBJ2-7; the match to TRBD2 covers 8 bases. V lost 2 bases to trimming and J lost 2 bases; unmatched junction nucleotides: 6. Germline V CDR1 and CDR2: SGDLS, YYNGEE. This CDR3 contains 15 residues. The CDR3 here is CASSVVAGFTYEQYF. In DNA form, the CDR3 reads TGTGCCAGCAGCGTCGTAGCGGGGTTCACCTACGAGCAGTACTTC.